This TCR beta chain was retrieved from a study of neurological immune-mediated disorders. The cDNA came from 5'RACE with 10-nucleotide random UMIs. From the 5' RACE reads, TCRdb called clonotypes with MiXCR, one entry per CDR3 protein. The table records tens of thousands of distinct CDR3 sequences, roughly 15% of them present only once. This clonotype was seen many times. Its antigen is currently unknown. Points from the study as a whole: Multiple sclerosis patients had less TCR clonal expansion than even healthy controls, unlike HTLV-1-associated myelopathy.

Germline assignment: CDR1 ENHRY and CDR2 SYGVKD. CDR3 length equals 16 residues. V was cut by 2 bases and J by 4 bases, with 12 bases left in between. This chain connects TRBV10-3 to TRBJ2-6, with D unclear. This TCR came from a woman aged 40 to 49 in good health. Sequenced sample: PBMCs. In DNA, the CDR3 is TGTGCCATCAGTGAGCCGGTCGAGTGGGGGGCCAACGTCCTGACTTTC. Amino acids: CAISEPVEWGANVLTF.